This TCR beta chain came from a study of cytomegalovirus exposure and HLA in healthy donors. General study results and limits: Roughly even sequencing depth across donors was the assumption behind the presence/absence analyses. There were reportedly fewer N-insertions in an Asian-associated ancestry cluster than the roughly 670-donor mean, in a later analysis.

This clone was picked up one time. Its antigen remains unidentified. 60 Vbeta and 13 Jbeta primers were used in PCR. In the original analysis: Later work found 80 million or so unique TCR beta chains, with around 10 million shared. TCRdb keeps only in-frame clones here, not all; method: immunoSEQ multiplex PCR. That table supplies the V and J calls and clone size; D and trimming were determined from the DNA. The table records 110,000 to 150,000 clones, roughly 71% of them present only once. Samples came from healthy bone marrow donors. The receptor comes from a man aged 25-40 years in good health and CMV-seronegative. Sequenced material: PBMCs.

Written as DNA, the CDR3 is TGTGCCAGCAGTTACCTTCCGACAGCTCAAGAGACCCAGTACTTC. It encodes CASSYLPTAQETQYF. The rearrangement uses TRBV6-5 and TRBJ2-5; perhaps TRBD1 as D (5 bases). The CDR3 is 15 amino acids. The germline gives CDR1 MNHEY, CDR2 SVGAGI. The V end lost 2 bases, the J end lost 2 bases, and 12 bases lay between the germline ends.